Listed here is a single T cell receptor beta chain. This clone's antigen is unknown. There are no base qualities to consult, and no much larger clone falls within one base. Cut back by 6 bases and 0 bases, the V and J ends lie 24 bases apart. From its cysteine to its phenylalanine, the CDR3 spans 18 amino acids. The CDR3 DNA has 54 bases and is translated from base 1. This specimen belongs to a study of T-cell reconstitution after alpha-beta-depleted transplantation in children (dated by TCRdb to 2015 to 2016). Notes on the research overall: Using TCR repertoire profiling, the study quantitatively followed how T-cell immune reconstitution unfolded in children after TCRalphabeta/CD19-depleted allogeneic hematopoietic cell transplantation. The research as a whole found: In some patients, high TCRbeta diversity at day 60 was attributed to recipient T cells and intrathymic progenitors that had survived conditioning. The frequencies of hyperexpanded clones fell over the following months, and after one year, T-cell counts and TCRbeta diversity were mostly attributed to newly produced T cells. About two months after transplant, the apparently early recovery of alphabetaT-cell counts reportedly depended on just several hundred clones that had expanded rapidly and came from non-depleted graft cells.

The library was prepared using PCR. Sequencing took place on an Illumina HiSeq 2500. TCR library preparation used molecular barcoding, with unique molecular identifiers applied to normalize quantification of the TCRbeta repertoire. TCRdb took the public reads, trimmed them with fastp at Q25, ran MiXCR for clone calling and kept in-frame beta chains. CDR3 protein duplicates are merged, each entry listing the most common genes and DNA. The sample table records around 440,000 distinct CDR3 sequences; roughly 15% of these occur just once. The ten largest clones take up around 30% of the sample. What the treatment or condition label conveys for this sample: allogeneic hematopoietic cell transplantation with graft depleted of TCRalphabeta T cells and CD19 B cells. The transplant recipients were children given TCRalphabeta/CD19-depleted allogeneic hematopoietic cell grafts.

This receptor was obtained from a boy in the first two years of life who had a stem cell transplant for Wiskott-Aldrich syndrome, so the T cells may come from the graft donor. The V and J genes are TRBV12-3 or TRBV12-4 and TRBJ2-7; the D call is possibly TRBD1 or TRBD2, each sharing 5 bases. The sequenced sample was PBMCs, mostly from graft donor cells, obtained 360 days after TCRalphabeta/CD19-depleted stem cell transplant. The CDR3 region: CASSPRGWARPSSYEQYF. The DNA is as follows: TGTGCCAGCAGCCCGAGGGGATGGGCACGCCCGAGCTCCTACGAGCAGTACTTC.